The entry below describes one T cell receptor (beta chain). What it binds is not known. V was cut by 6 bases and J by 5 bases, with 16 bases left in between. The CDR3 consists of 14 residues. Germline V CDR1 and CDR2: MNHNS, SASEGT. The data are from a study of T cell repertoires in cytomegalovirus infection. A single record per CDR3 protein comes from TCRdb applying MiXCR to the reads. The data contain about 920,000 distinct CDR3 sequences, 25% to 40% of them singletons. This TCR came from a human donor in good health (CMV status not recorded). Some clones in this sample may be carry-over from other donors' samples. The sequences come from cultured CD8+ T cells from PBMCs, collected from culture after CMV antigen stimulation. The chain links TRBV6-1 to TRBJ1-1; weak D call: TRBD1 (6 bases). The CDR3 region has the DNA TGTGCCAGCAGATACCTTCAGGGGATAACTGAAGCTTTCTTT. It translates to CASRYLQGITEAFF.